Listed here are 31 T cell receptor beta chains from one sample, sequenced in a study of memory CD4+ T cells and cytomegalovirus serostatus. Data came from immunoSEQ multiplex PCR; TCRdb stores just in-frame clones and leaves some out. The repertoire holds under 50,000 clones, with roughly 80% as singletons. Single viable CD3+CD4+CD8-CD45RO+ cells were sorted as the memory CD4+ T cells. The specimen sequenced was memory CD4+ T cells from blood. Source of these receptors: an adult in good health and CMV-seronegative.

The sample holds one count of this clone. The chain joins TRBV5-1 to TRBJ2-7; TRBD1 matches at 10 bases. J gave up 5 bases and V 7 bases, and 9 bases lay outside the gene matches. CDR1 SGHRS and CDR2 YFSETQ come from the germline V gene. The CDR3 length is 14 residues. This chain's CDR3 is CASRGTGVIHEQYF. In DNA form, the CDR3 reads TGCGCCAGCCGTGGGACAGGGGTTATCCACGAGCAGTACTTC.

V usage is TRBV5-6 and J usage is TRBJ1-6, with 8 bases fitting TRBD1. Germline values: CDR1 SGHDT, CDR2 YYEEEE. Trimming cost V 3 bases and J 6 bases; bases outside gene matches: 11. The CDR3 loop spans 17 amino acids. The CDR3 spells CASSYRDRSVGNSPLHF. The CDR3 DNA reads as TGTGCCAGCAGCTACCGGGACAGGTCAGTGGGTAATTCACCCCTCCACTTT.

The chain employs TRBV5-1 and TRBJ1-3, with D perhaps matching TRBD1 (5 bases). Germline V CDR1 and CDR2: SGHRS, YFSETQ. CDR3 length: 16 residues. Trimming took off 0 bases at V and 4 bases at J, with 14 bases between the two ends. The chain's CDR3 is CASSLDGRVSGNTIYF. CDR3 DNA sequence: TGCGCCAGCAGCTTGGACGGCAGGGTGAGCGGAAACACCATATATTTT.

The chain joins TRBV7-8 to TRBJ1-2; 7 bases align to TRBD1. Unmatched junction bases numbered 11, after V lost 5 bases and J lost 2 bases. The CDR3 totals 16 residues. The germline V gene encodes CDR1 SGHVS and CDR2 FQNEAQ. This chain's CDR3 is CASSLRDRSPNYGYTF. The CDR3 region has the DNA TGTGCCAGCAGCCTAAGGGACAGATCACCCAACTATGGCTACACCTTC.

The chain has TRBV5-1 and TRBJ1-2; no firm D call. The CDR3 spans 13 residues. V was pared by 4 bases and J by 1 base, with 8 bases between. The germline CDR1 and CDR2 sequences are SGHRS and YFSETQ. The CDR3 bases are TGCGCCAGCAGCCCCGGACGTAACTATGGCTACACCTTC. It is translated as CASSPGRNYGYTF.

This chain links TRBV10-3 with TRBJ1-1; a possible D gene is TRBD1 (5 bases). The CDR3 spans 17 residues. Trimming removed 4 bases from V and 4 bases from J, with 22 bases in between. CDR1 and CDR2 from the germline V gene are ENHRY and SYGVKD. The CDR3, as DNA: TGTGCCATCAGTGTTTTTGGGCCCGGGACGGGAGGCACTGAAGCTTTCTTT. Amino acids: CAISVFGPGTGGTEAFF.

This chain connects TRBV14 to TRBJ1-2, with a tentative D call TRBD1 (5 bases). Between the trimmed V and J ends, which lost 0 bases and 11 bases, there was a span of 10 bases. CDR1 is SGHDN, CDR2 FVKESK, per germline. CDR3 length equals 12 residues. CDR3 region: CASSQEGEFYTF. The CDR3 nucleotides are TGTGCCAGCAGCCAAGAAGGGGAATTTTACACCTTC.

The chain is built from TRBV10-3 and TRBJ2-3, with 14 nucleotides matching TRBD2. Germline V gene sequence: CDR1 ENHRY, CDR2 SYGVKD. Trimming removed 6 bases from V and 4 bases from J; junction bases left unmatched: 3. CDR3 length equals 15 residues. CDR3 sequence: CAIRVTSGGADTQYF. The CDR3 bases are TGTGCCATCAGGGTGACTAGCGGGGGGGCAGATACGCAGTATTTT.

The chain employs TRBV5-6 and TRBJ2-5, with D unresolved. The last part of the DNA fits TRBJ2-7 better; the J call may be wrong. CDR3 size: 12 residues. Germline V lookup: CDR1 SGHDT, CDR2 YYEEEE. The CDR3 loop reads CASSLWSYEQYF. The DNA for the CDR3 is TGTGCCAGCAGCTTGTGGAGCTACGAGCAGTACTTC.

This chain connects TRBV18 to TRBJ1-1, with D possibly matching TRBD1 (5 bases). Germline V gene lookup returns CDR1 KGHSH and CDR2 LQKENI. V was clipped by 3 bases and J by 3 bases, with 14 bases between them. CDR3 length: 15 amino acids. The CDR3 loop reads CASSPQTGAHTEAFF. The DNA for the CDR3 is TGTGCCAGCTCACCCCAGACCGGGGCCCACACTGAAGCTTTCTTT.

The rearrangement links TRBV6-6 to TRBJ2-7, with a possible D match to TRBD1 (6 bases). Germline V lookup: CDR1 MNHNY, CDR2 SVGAGI (reference sequence). Between the trimmed V and J ends, which lost 0 bases and 2 bases, there was a span of 11 bases. This CDR3 spans 15 amino acids. In DNA form, the CDR3 reads TGTGCCAGCAGTTACTCCGGCAGGGGTGCCTACGAGCAGTACTTC. This translates into CASSYSGRGAYEQYF.

The chain recombines TRBV29-1 with TRBJ2-6, with D hard to call. Germline V gives CDR1 SQVTM, CDR2 ANQGSEA. This CDR3 is 15 amino acids long. V shed 0 bases and J shed 2 bases, with 8 bases lying between them. The CDR3 DNA is TGCAGCGTTGAAGAAGGCGGAGCTGGGGCCAACGTCCTGACTTTC. It encodes CSVEEGGAGANVLTF.

The chain couples TRBV30 to TRBJ1-5; D call uncertain. This CDR3 has 14 residues. V lost 4 bases and J lost 3, with 13 bases in between. Looked up from germline, CDR1 is GTSNPN and CDR2 is SVGIG (reference sequence). The CDR3 region is CAWTSDNSNQPQHF. The CDR3 DNA follows: TGTGCCTGGACGTCCGACAACTCCAATCAGCCCCAGCATTTT.

This clone occurred a few times. This chain joins TRBV7-9 and TRBJ2-7; 9 nucleotides agree with TRBD1. The CDR3 loop spans 18 amino acids. Germline lookup yields CDR1 SEHNR and CDR2 FQNEAQ (reference sequence). V lost 1 base and J lost 1; bases outside the gene matches: 11. The CDR3 sequence: CASSLGEPGQGISYEQYF. DNA for the CDR3: TGTGCCAGCAGCTTAGGGGAGCCGGGACAGGGAATTTCCTACGAGCAGTACTTC.

V gene TRBV18 combines with J gene TRBJ2-3; weak D call: TRBD1 (6 bases). V was cut by 3 bases and J by 0 bases, with 13 bases left in between. The germline gives CDR1 KGHSH, CDR2 LQKENI. The CDR3 has 16 amino acids. In nucleotides, the CDR3 is TGTGCCAGCTCACCCCAGGGGCCGGGTAGCACAGATACGCAGTATTTT. Protein sequence: CASSPQGPGSTDTQYF.

The J gene is TRBJ1-6, the V gene TRBV5-1; the D is unclear. Germline V gene sequence: CDR1 SGHRS, CDR2 YFSETQ. Trimming removed 0 bases from V and 14 bases from J, with 12 bases in between. The CDR3 spans 13 residues. CDR3: CASSLAGLSALHF. CDR3 bases: TGCGCCAGCAGCTTGGCCGGTTTATCGGCCCTCCACTTT.

This chain connects TRBV5-1 to TRBJ2-5; D call uncertain. The CDR3 covers 14 residues. Trimming removed 0 bases from V and 5 bases from J, with 11 bases in between. Germline lookup yields CDR1 SGHRS and CDR2 YFSETQ. The CDR3 coding sequence is TGCGCCAGCAGCTTGGATGTCCCTACGGAGACCCAGTACTTC. It specifies CASSLDVPTETQYF.

The chain carries TRBV18 and TRBJ2-7; TRBD1 is a possible D gene (6 bases). The CDR3 is 14 residues long. The V gene lost 4 bases and the J gene lost 2 bases, with 12 bases spanning the gap. CDR1 and CDR2 from the germline V gene are KGHSH and LQKENI. The CDR3 sequence: CASSLRTEPYEQYF. CDR3 DNA sequence: TGTGCCAGCTCACTTCGGACAGAACCCTACGAGCAGTACTTC. Filled out from reference TRBV18 and TRBJ2-7, the complete variable domain reads NAGVMQNPRHLVRRRGQEARLRCSPMKGHSHVYWYRQLPEEGLKFMVYLQKENIIDESGMPKERFSAEFPKEGPSILRIQQVVRGDSAAYFCASSLRTEPYEQYFGPGTRLTVT.

The J gene is TRBJ2-1, the V gene TRBV7-2, with D possibly being TRBD2 (5 bases). V was pared by 1 base and J by 7 bases, with 8 bases between. Germline CDR1 is SGHTA and CDR2 is FQGNSA. This CDR3 is built from 13 residues. The CDR3 loop reads CASSLELGNEQFF. The CDR3 DNA reads TGTGCCAGCAGCTTAGAACTAGGAAATGAGCAGTTCTTC.

The chain recombines TRBV11-3 with TRBJ2-3; 9 positions agree with TRBD1. Trimming took 5 bases from V and 1 from J; bases not matched to a gene: 4. CDR1 and CDR2 (germline): SGHNT, YENEEA. The CDR3 covers 15 residues. The DNA for the CDR3 is TGTGCCAGCAGCCTTCGACAGGGGGGCACAGATACGCAGTATTTT. Residues: CASSLRQGGTDTQYF.

The genes are TRBV11-2 and TRBJ1-1; no clear D. Germline V gene data show CDR1 as SGHAT and CDR2 as FQNNGV. V was trimmed by 5 bases and J by 5 bases, leaving 9 bases between them. This CDR3 has 12 amino acids. The CDR3 coding sequence is TGTGCCAGCAGCCTAAGGGAAACTGAAGCTTTCTTT. Its protein product is CASSLRETEAFF.

This chain connects TRBV11-2 to TRBJ2-7, with 10 bases identical to TRBD1. Germline V lookup: CDR1 SGHAT, CDR2 FQNNGV. Losses at the gene ends were 3 bases for V and 7 bases for J; bases not matched to a gene: 6. The CDR3 extends over 14 amino acids. The CDR3 is CASSFRTGGGEQYF. The CDR3 nucleotides read TGTGCCAGCAGCTTCCGGACAGGGGGAGGAGAGCAGTACTTC.

This clone occurred once. The chain carries TRBV5-1 and TRBJ2-3; TRBD2 agrees at 7 bases. The ends lost 0 bases at V and 5 bases at J; junction bases unmatched: 0. The CDR3 contains 13 residues. Germline values: CDR1 SGHRS, CDR2 YFSETQ. CDR3 DNA sequence: TGCGCCAGCAGCTTGGCGGGGGGAGATACGCAGTATTTT. It yields the protein CASSLAGGDTQYF.

The chain joins TRBV2 to TRBJ2-3, with D uncertain. The CDR3 is 11 amino acids. Germline CDR1 and CDR2: SNHLY and FYNNEI. V lost 0 bases to trimming and J lost 10 bases, with 5 bases between them. CDR3 nucleotides: TGTGCCAGCAGTGAAGCTGCTCCGCAGTATTTT. The encoded protein is CASSEAAPQYF.

This chain connects TRBV7-8 to TRBJ1-4; D ambiguous. Deletions cut 5 bases from V and 0 bases from J, with 7 bases between. The CDR3 length is 14 residues. Per germline, CDR1 SGHVS and CDR2 FQNEAQ. CDR3 loop: CASSISSTNEKLFF. The CDR3 region has the DNA TGTGCCAGCAGCATCAGTTCAACTAATGAAAAACTGTTTTTT.

This chain links TRBV12-5 with TRBJ1-1, with 12 positions matching TRBD1. With 5 bases clipped from V and 3 bases from J, the junction kept 4 bases outside the gene matches. The V gene's germline CDR1 is LGHNT and CDR2 FRNRAP. This CDR3 is built from 15 residues. CDR3: CASGLGTGGHTEAFF. In DNA form, the CDR3 reads TGTGCTAGTGGTCTCGGGACAGGGGGCCACACTGAAGCTTTCTTT.

This clone is labeled as medium-sized. The rearrangement links TRBV29-1 to TRBJ1-1; maybe TRBD1 (6 bases). Per germline, CDR1 SQVTM and CDR2 ANQGSEA. Trimming took off 6 bases at V and 4 bases at J, with 18 bases between the two ends. The CDR3 is made up of 14 amino acids. The CDR3 region has the DNA TGCAGCGTCGCACAGGGAGGCAGCGCCACTGAAGCTTTCTTT. Translated, it gives CSVAQGGSATEAFF.

J is TRBJ2-3 and V is TRBV2; no clear D gene. The CDR3 extends over 14 amino acids. V lost 8 bases, J lost 2 bases, and 14 bases lay in between. In germline, CDR1 is SNHLY, CDR2 FYNNEI. CDR3 nucleotide sequence: TGTGCCAGCGACTCCCACCCCCACACAGATACGCAGTATTTT. Protein sequence: CASDSHPHTDTQYF.

The chain employs TRBV5-1 and TRBJ1-1, with 9 bases that match TRBD1. The V segment lost 4 bases and the J segment 7 bases; nucleotides outside the gene matches: 11. Germline V CDR1 and CDR2: SGHRS, YFSETQ. The CDR3 covers 15 residues. CDR3 in amino acids: CASSLLGTGLGEAFF. In DNA form, the CDR3 reads TGCGCCAGCAGCCTCTTGGGGACAGGGTTAGGTGAAGCTTTCTTT. The full variable domain, with the rest looked up from reference TRBV5-1 and TRBJ1-1, is KAGVTQTPRYLIKTRGQQVTLSCSPISGHRSVSWYQQTPGQGLQFLFEYFSETQRNKGNFPGRFSGRQFSNSRSEMNVSTLELGDSALYLCASSLLGTGLGEAFFGQGTRLTVV.

The genes are TRBV18 and TRBJ2-1; D is ambiguous. The CDR3 runs to 15 residues. V shed 3 bases and J shed 3 bases, with 12 bases lying between them. The germline V gene encodes CDR1 KGHSH and CDR2 LQKENI. DNA of the CDR3: TGTGCCAGCTCACCTGGGCGTCCCGACTACAATGAGCAGTTCTTC. Its translation: CASSPGRPDYNEQFF.

This chain joins TRBV25-1 and TRBJ2-5; 10 bases are shared with TRBD1. The DNA end lines up better with TRBJ2-7; the J call may be wrong. Germline V gene lookup returns CDR1 MGHDK and CDR2 SYGVNS. The CDR3 sequence is 15 residues long. CDR3 sequence: CASSELGTGAYEQYF. CDR3 nucleotides: TGTGCCAGCAGTGAATTAGGGACAGGGGCCTACGAGCAGTACTTC.